This TCR beta chain is drawn from a study of cytomegalovirus exposure and HLA in healthy donors. Background on the study: Findings of an earlier analysis included some 110 million unique TCR beta sequences from some 180 million T cells. Study-wide results and limits: Rare sequences made up most TCRs, while some public TCRs were found in many donors. Equally common other TCR beta chains were less clonally expanded than HLA-associated ones, a later analysis found.

As for this clone: Its cognate antigen is unknown.

PCR involved 60 Vbeta and 13 Jbeta primers. Original handling: There were around 80 million unique TCR beta chains by a later count, and some 10 million of them were shared. Measured with immunoSEQ multiplex PCR; TCRdb has only the in-frame clones, and not every one. The V and J calls and clone size were taken over from that table, and D and trimming were inferred from the DNA. The sample includes about 150,000 clones, 75% of them seen just once. Trimming cost V 0 bases and J 1 base; bases outside gene matches: 6. Germline CDR1 is SGHRS and CDR2 is YFSETQ. The CDR3 covers 17 residues. Sequencing was performed on PBMCs. This chain links TRBV5-1 with TRBJ1-1, with 10 bases that match TRBD1. This sequence originates from a young man in good health and CMV-seronegative. CDR3 region: CASSLVATGGSNTEAFF. The CDR3 bases are TGCGCCAGCAGCTTGGTGGCGACAGGGGGCTCGAACACTGAAGCTTTCTTT. Drawing the rest from reference TRBV5-1 and TRBJ1-1, the complete variable domain is KAGVTQTPRYLIKTRGQQVTLSCSPISGHRSVSWYQQTPGQGLQFLFEYFSETQRNKGNFPGRFSGRQFSNSRSEMNVSTLELGDSALYLCASSLVATGGSNTEAFFGQGTRLTVV.